The TCR beta chain under discussion was sequenced for a study of blood T cell repertoires in COVID-19. About the research overall: PBMCs, B-cell-depleted T cells, or T cells provided the cDNA or gDNA that made up the material.

This clone turned up a few times. Measured with immunoSEQ multiplex PCR; TCRdb has only the in-frame clones, and not every one. The profile shows about 240,000 clones, 83% of them singletons. Germline CDR1 and CDR2: MGHRA and YSYEKL. V lost 1 base, J lost 8 bases, and 15 bases lay in between. This CDR3 is built from 16 residues. The V gene is TRBV4-1, the J gene TRBJ1-6; D remains ambiguous. This TCR came from a human donor in a cohort sampled during active COVID-19. The sample was peripheral blood. CDR3 in DNA: TGCGCCAGCAGCCAAGGCACCTCGTCTACTCATTCACCCCTCCACTTT. Amino acids: CASSQGTSSTHSPLHF.